This T cell receptor (beta chain) is from a study of CD8 T cells in Susac syndrome. Germline V gives CDR1 SGHNT, CDR2 YENEEA. This CDR3 comprises 16 residues. V lost 4 bases, J lost 7 bases, and 15 bases stayed unmatched. This clonotype was picked up a small number of times. Random-hexamer reverse transcription was applied to roughly 0.45 to 1 ug RNA. TCRdb re-called the immunoSEQ multiplex PCR reads with MiXCR, one entry per CDR3 protein. The data contain around 300,000 distinct CDR3 sequences, 65% to 90% of them seen just once; the ten biggest clones take up around 0.22%. This clonotype originated in a human donor with multiple sclerosis. The chain uses TRBV11-3 and TRBJ1-2; the match to TRBD1 covers 7 bases. The sample consisted of CD8+ T cells from PBMCs. The CDR3 DNA follows: TGTGCCAGCAGCTCGACTCGACAGGGAAAGGGATCTGGCTACACCTTC. It codes for CASSSTRQGKGSGYTF.